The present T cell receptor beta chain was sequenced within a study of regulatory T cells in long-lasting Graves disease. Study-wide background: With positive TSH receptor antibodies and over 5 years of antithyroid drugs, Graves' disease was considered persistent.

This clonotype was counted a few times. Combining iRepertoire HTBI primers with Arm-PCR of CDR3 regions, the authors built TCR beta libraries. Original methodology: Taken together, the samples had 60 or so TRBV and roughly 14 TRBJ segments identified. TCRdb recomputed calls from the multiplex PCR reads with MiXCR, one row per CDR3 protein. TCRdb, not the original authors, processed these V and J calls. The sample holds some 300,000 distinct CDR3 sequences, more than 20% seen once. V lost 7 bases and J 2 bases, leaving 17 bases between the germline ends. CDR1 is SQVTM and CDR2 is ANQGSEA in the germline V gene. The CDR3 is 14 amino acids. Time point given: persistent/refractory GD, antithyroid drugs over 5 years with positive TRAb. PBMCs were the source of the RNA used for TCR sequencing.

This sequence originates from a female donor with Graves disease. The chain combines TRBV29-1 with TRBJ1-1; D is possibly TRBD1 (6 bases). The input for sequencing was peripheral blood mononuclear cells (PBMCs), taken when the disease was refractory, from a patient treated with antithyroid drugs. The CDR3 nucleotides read TGCAGCGCCTTAGGGGGGGATACCAACACTGAAGCTTTCTTT. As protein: CSALGGDTNTEAFF.